The clone carrying this TCR beta chain was seen just once. Its matching antigen is unknown. Collection occurred without any documented infections or immune events in donors. This sample was included in a study of identifying expanded T cells in peripheral blood. Points from the study as a whole: Differentially abundant clones: approximately 1.3 between replicates, 16.4 at two to three weeks, approximately 18 at four. Variance in clone template counts between approximately 2-week samples significantly increased with total template count across all healthy donors.

Some clones are missing from TCRdb's copy, which holds only in-frame ones; the method was immunoSEQ multiplex PCR. Of about 100,000 clones in the sample, over 70% were seen once. The sequenced material came from blood. This TCR derives from a person aged 18 to 70 in good health.

This CDR3 is CASSPTGAVDQFF. DNA of the CDR3: TGTGCCAGCAGCCCGACAGGGGCTGTCGATCAGTTCTTC. The chain recombines TRBV13 with TRBJ2-1; 8 positions match TRBD1. The length of the CDR3 is 13 residues. Germline values: CDR1 PRHDT, CDR2 FYEKMQ (reference sequence). The junction had 10 bases not matched to a gene; V was cut back by 5 bases and J by 13 bases.